These 12 T cell receptor beta chains were sequenced from one sample in a study of shared clonotypes between healthy human individuals. Selected positively for CCR7 and CD45RO-negative, naive CD8 cells excluded terminally differentiated effector memory CD45RA+ cells. Clones were sequenced by immunoSEQ multiplex PCR, and TCRdb holds only the in-frame ones, with some missing. The table lists roughly 890,000 clones, almost 95% of them singletons. Specimen: naive CD8+ T cells sorted from blood. These receptors were collected from a man aged 30 to 45 in good health.

This clone was observed once. The chain has TRBV7-9 and TRBJ1-2, with D possibly being TRBD1 (5 bases). The length of the CDR3 is 15 residues. Germline loops: CDR1 SEHNR, CDR2 FQNEAQ (reference sequence). The V gene lost 1 base and the J gene lost 3 bases, with 12 bases spanning the gap. The CDR3 is CASSLGWGEDYGYTF. CDR3 bases: TGTGCCAGCAGCTTAGGATGGGGGGAGGACTATGGCTACACCTTC.

J is TRBJ2-2 and V is TRBV7-3; 14 nucleotides match TRBD2. Germline lookup yields CDR1 SGHTA and CDR2 FQGTGA. The V segment lost 5 bases and the J segment 7 bases; nucleotides outside the gene matches: 6. The CDR3 sequence is 16 residues long. The CDR3 reads CASSPGLAGVNGELFF. DNA for the CDR3: TGTGCCAGCAGCCCGGGACTAGCGGGAGTTAACGGGGAGCTGTTTTTT.

V gene TRBV10-3 combines with J gene TRBJ2-7; the match to TRBD1 covers 9 bases. The CDR3 is 14 amino acids. Germline CDR1 and CDR2: ENHRY and SYGVKD. V shed 2 bases, J shed 6 bases, and the junction held 5 bases outside the gene matches. The CDR3, as DNA: TGTGCCATCAGTGAGGCCGGGACAGGGATCGAGCAGTACTTC. It codes for CAISEAGTGIEQYF.

V and J are TRBV10-1 and TRBJ2-1; 10 positions agree with TRBD2. Trimming took 2 bases from V and 1 from J; bases not matched to a gene: 11. CDR3 length: 19 residues. Germline CDR1 is WNHNN and CDR2 is SYGVQD (reference sequence). The CDR3 sequence is CASSELGTSETGSYNEQFF. The CDR3 region has the DNA TGCGCCAGCAGTGAGCTCGGGACTAGCGAGACGGGGTCCTACAATGAGCAGTTCTTC.

This chain joins TRBV27 and TRBJ2-1; D might be TRBD2 (6 bases). The germline V and J ends were trimmed by 3 bases and 6 bases, with 12 bases remaining between them. The CDR3 loop spans 14 amino acids. Germline V gene data show CDR1 as MNHEY and CDR2 as SMNVEV (reference sequence). The CDR3 is CASSLGGLFNEQFF. The CDR3 DNA is TGTGCCAGCAGTTTGGGGGGACTGTTCAATGAGCAGTTCTTC.

The chain uses TRBV29-1 and TRBJ2-1; D may be TRBD1 (6 bases). This CDR3 is built from 12 residues. Germline assignment: CDR1 SQVTM and CDR2 ANQGSEA. V shed 4 bases and J shed 7 bases, with 11 bases lying between them. CDR3 sequence reads: CSVGVQGNEQFF. CDR3 coding DNA: TGCAGCGTTGGAGTACAGGGAAATGAGCAGTTCTTC.

With regard to this clone: The identical CDR3 is also encoded by other nucleotide sequences in the sample. V gene TRBV5-1 combines with J gene TRBJ2-7, with D tentatively TRBD1 (6 bases). Germline lookup yields CDR1 SGHRS and CDR2 YFSETQ. The V end was cut by 2 bases, the J end by 0 bases, with 9 bases between. CDR3 size: 14 residues. Here the CDR3 reads CASSLRGNSYEQYF. As DNA, the CDR3 is TGCGCCAGCAGCTTAAGGGGGAACTCCTACGAGCAGTACTTC.

About this clone itself: This specimen includes other DNA sequences encoding the same CDR3. The CDR3 DNA follows: TGTGCCAGCAGTTTTGGAGTCTACGAGCAGTACTTC. It translates to CASSFGVYEQYF. The V gene is TRBV28, the J gene TRBJ2-7; D unresolved. Germline-derived CDR1 and CDR2 are MDHEN and SYDVKM. The CDR3 loop spans 12 amino acids. Trimming left V 3 bases short and J 3 bases short, with 6 bases between.

This sequence joins TRBV19 and TRBJ2-1; 14 nucleotides agree with TRBD2. Per the germline V gene, CDR1 is LNHDA and CDR2 is SQIVND (reference sequence). Losses at the gene ends were 6 bases for V and 8 bases for J; bases not matched to a gene: 12. The CDR3 is made up of 17 amino acids. CDR3 coding DNA: TGTGCCAGTAGGGCGGGACTAGCGGGAGTAGGGTCCTATGAGCAGTTCTTC. Encoded protein: CASRAGLAGVGSYEQFF.

This chain connects TRBV27 to TRBJ2-1, with D hard to call. V was trimmed by 3 bases and J by 0 bases, leaving 15 bases between them. The germline V gene has CDR1 MNHEY and CDR2 SMNVEV (reference sequence). The CDR3 totals 17 residues. CDR3 DNA: TGTGCCAGCAGTTTGTTCGGAGAGCCCATCTCCTACAATGAGCAGTTCTTC. Translation: CASSLFGEPISYNEQFF.

CDR3 residues: CASSLFGEPSYNEQFF. As DNA, the CDR3 is TGTGCCAGCAGCTTATTCGGGGAGCCCTCCTACAATGAGCAGTTCTTC. This chain joins TRBV7-6 and TRBJ2-1, with D possibly being TRBD2 (5 bases). The CDR3 is 16 amino acids. Germline CDR1 and CDR2: SGHVS and FNYEAQ. The V and J ends lost 2 bases and 0 bases respectively, with 11 bases between them.

V gene TRBV7-9 combines with J gene TRBJ2-1, with D perhaps matching TRBD2 (5 bases). Looked up from germline, CDR1 is SEHNR and CDR2 is FQNEAQ (reference sequence). This CDR3 spans 14 amino acids. Trimming took off 5 bases at V and 1 base at J, with 9 bases between the two ends. Here the CDR3 DNA reads TGTGCCAGCAGCAACGGGGATTCCTACAATGAGCAGTTCTTC. This sequence encodes CASSNGDSYNEQFF.